This T cell receptor (beta chain) was identified in a study of shared clonotypes between healthy human individuals. V shed 4 bases and J 4 bases; nucleotides not matched to a gene: 15. Germline CDR1 is SEHNR and CDR2 is FQNEAQ (reference sequence). This CDR3 region has 17 residues. Positively selected for CCR7, the CD45RO-negative cells used as naive CD8 cells excluded terminally differentiated effector memory CD45RA+ cells. Profiled with immunoSEQ multiplex PCR; TCRdb holds only in-frame clones, not every one. Here the sample spans around 2,100,000 clones, just under 95% being singletons. The TCR originated in a man between 18 and 29 years old in good health. The chain joins TRBV7-9 to TRBJ2-5; 7 nucleotides align to TRBD1. Sequenced material: naive CD8+ T cells sorted from blood. In nucleotides, the CDR3 is TGTGCCAGCAGCTCAACTGGAGGCAGGGGGTTAGGAGAGACCCAGTACTTC. Encoded protein: CASSSTGGRGLGETQYF.